This T cell receptor beta chain was found in a study of blood T cell repertoires in COVID-19. Study-level information: The United States, Italy and Spain supplied acute and convalescent COVID-19 samples. T cells, B-cell-depleted T cells, or PBMCs supplied cDNA or gDNA.

Original processing notes: It was from reference gene primer amplification that nucleated cell counts were estimated. Libraries were prepared by immunoSEQ multiplex PCR; TCRdb keeps only in-frame clonotypes and omits some of them. That table gives V, J and clone size, and the DNA gave D and trimming. This table has some 250,000 clones, around 83% appearing once. The germline gives CDR1 GTSNPN, CDR2 SVGIG (reference sequence). This CDR3 contains 11 residues. V gave up 0 bases and J gave up 5 bases, with 4 bases separating them. The rearrangement uses TRBV30 and TRBJ2-5; D not resolved. The sample was peripheral blood. The sequence came from a woman of 80 years or more with acute or convalescent COVID-19. The CDR3, as DNA: TGTGCCTGGAGTGTGCAGGAGACCCAGTACTTC. Protein sequence: CAWSVQETQYF.